The 27 T cell receptor beta chains below come from one sample, sequenced in a study of glioma-infiltrating T cells after dendritic cell vaccination. The protocol was immunoSEQ multiplex PCR, while the TCRdb copy is restricted to in-frame clones and leaves out a portion. The table lists 95,000 or so clones, under 90% of them singletons, with roughly 2.9% in the top ten. The sequencing here drew on blood, taken before dendritic cell vaccination. All receptors come from a human donor with glioblastoma.

V is TRBV5-1 and J is TRBJ1-3; possibly TRBD1 for D (6 bases). V was cut by 4 bases and J by 3 bases, with 14 bases left in between. The CDR3 length is 15 residues. Germline V lookup: CDR1 SGHRS, CDR2 YFSETQ. CDR3 sequence: CASSVQGSNGNTIYF. CDR3 bases: TGCGCCAGCAGCGTACAGGGCTCTAATGGAAACACCATATATTTT.

The CDR3 region is CASSDPTVRGGRVGEQFF. CDR3 nucleotides: TGCGCCAGCAGTGACCCCACCGTGAGGGGAGGCAGGGTGGGTGAGCAGTTCTTC. The V gene is TRBV10-1, the J gene TRBJ2-1; possibly TRBD2 for D (6 bases). The CDR3 has 18 amino acids. V gave up 3 bases and J gave up 9 bases, with 27 bases separating them. CDR1 is WNHNN, CDR2 SYGVQD, per germline (reference sequence).

The chain is built from TRBV5-1 and TRBJ1-6; TRBD1 might be the D (6 bases). Germline CDR1 reads SGHRS; CDR2 reads YFSETQ. Between the trimmed V and J ends, which lost 4 bases and 7 bases, there was a span of 9 bases. The length of the CDR3 is 13 residues. CDR3 loop: CASSKDSNSPLHF. CDR3 bases: TGCGCCAGCAGCAAGGACAGCAATTCACCCCTCCACTTT.

This clone showed up just a few times. The chain carries TRBV5-1 and TRBJ1-1; tentative D call: TRBD1 (5 bases). Germline loops: CDR1 SGHRS, CDR2 YFSETQ. V lost 5 bases and J lost 4, with 12 bases in between. The CDR3 runs 13 residues. CDR3: CASSGATITEAFF. CDR3 nucleotides: TGCGCCAGCAGTGGGGCCACGATCACTGAAGCTTTCTTT. Filled out from reference TRBV5-1 and TRBJ1-1, the complete variable domain reads KAGVTQTPRYLIKTRGQQVTLSCSPISGHRSVSWYQQTPGQGLQFLFEYFSETQRNKGNFPGRFSGRQFSNSRSEMNVSTLELGDSALYLCASSGATITEAFFGQGTRLTVV.

V and J are TRBV4-3 and TRBJ2-2; D is uncertain. The CDR3 extends over 11 amino acids. CDR1 and CDR2 from the germline V gene are LGHNA and YSLEER. Trimming stripped 5 bases from V and 5 bases from J, with 3 bases between. DNA of the CDR3: TGCGCCAGCAGCTCAACCGGGGAGCTGTTTTTT. This gives the protein CASSSTGELFF.

V gene TRBV29-1 combines with J gene TRBJ2-7; tentatively, D is TRBD1 (6 bases). The CDR3 spans 14 residues. Germline V gives CDR1 SQVTM, CDR2 ANQGSEA. Trimming cost V 3 bases and J 4 bases, with 16 bases left between them. CDR3 DNA sequence: TGCAGCGTTGATAGTCAGGGGTCGTATTACGAGCAGTACTTC. Translated, it gives CSVDSQGSYYEQYF.

The chain is built from TRBV28 and TRBJ2-6; possibly TRBD1 for D (5 bases). V lost 6 bases and J 0 bases, leaving 15 bases between the germline ends. The CDR3 loop spans 17 amino acids. The germline V gene has CDR1 MDHEN and CDR2 SYDVKM. The chain's CDR3 is CASSLGRTSSGANVLTF. For the CDR3, the DNA is TGTGCCAGCAGCCTGGGGCGGACATCCTCTGGGGCCAACGTCCTGACTTTC.

The genes are TRBV19 and TRBJ1-5; D is possibly TRBD1 (6 bases). The length of the CDR3 is 17 residues. Germline CDR1 and CDR2: LNHDA and SQIVND (reference sequence). V lost 3 bases and J 2 bases, leaving 17 bases between the germline ends. The CDR3 here is CASSIRTDLSGNQPQHF. CDR3 DNA sequence: TGTGCCAGTAGTATCCGGACAGATTTAAGTGGCAATCAGCCCCAGCATTTT.

The genes are TRBV29-1 and TRBJ1-4, with D possibly TRBD1 on 5 matching bases. CDR1 is SQVTM and CDR2 is ANQGSEA in the germline V gene. V was shortened by 3 bases and J by 8 bases, with 10 bases between the two germline ends. This CDR3 comprises 12 residues. The CDR3 loop reads CSVDGGREKLFF. DNA of the CDR3: TGCAGCGTTGATGGGGGGAGGGAAAAACTGTTTTTT.

The J gene is TRBJ2-3, the V gene TRBV25-1, with 11 bases fitting TRBD2. CDR1 and CDR2 from the germline V gene are MGHDK and SYGVNS. V lost 1 base and J lost 4; bases outside the gene matches: 10. CDR3 length: 18 amino acids. In nucleotides, the CDR3 is TGTGCCAGCAGTGAATGGAATAGCGGGAGGGCGGGATCAGATACGCAGTATTTT. It is translated as CASSEWNSGRAGSDTQYF.

J is TRBJ1-1 and V is TRBV6-5; D is perhaps TRBD1 (6 bases). The CDR3 covers 16 residues. Germline CDR1 MNHEY, CDR2 SVGAGI. V was trimmed by 0 bases and J by 0 bases, leaving 11 bases between them. CDR3 sequence (DNA): TGTGCCAGCAGTTACTCGGACAGAGATATGAACACTGAAGCTTTCTTT. This sequence encodes CASSYSDRDMNTEAFF.

This clone was recorded only once. The CDR3 nucleotides read TGCAGCGTTGAACCCGACAGGGCAGATGGCTACACCTTC. Its protein product is CSVEPDRADGYTF. The chain combines TRBV29-1 with TRBJ1-2, with 7 bases that match TRBD1. V was pared by 2 bases and J by 6 bases, with 6 bases of the junction left unmatched. This CDR3 has 13 amino acids. Germline V lookup: CDR1 SQVTM, CDR2 ANQGSEA. The whole variable domain, filled in from reference TRBV29-1 and TRBJ1-2, reads SAVISQKPSRDICQRGTSLTIQCQVDSQVTMMFWYRQQPGQSLTLIATANQGSEATYESGFVIDKFPISRPNLTFSTLTVSNMSPEDSSIYLCSVEPDRADGYTFGSGTRLTVV.

The chain uses TRBV12-2 and TRBJ2-1; whether TRBD2, the table's D call, matches the DNA was not checked. TRBV12-2 is labeled a pseudogene. The CDR3 has 20 amino acids. The CDR3 region has the DNA TGTGCAAGTCGCTTACCCTTACTAGTCGCCATCCCAACCTCCTACAATGAGCAGTTCTTC. Translating gives CASRLPLLVAIPTSYNEQFF.

The chain links TRBV6-6 to TRBJ2-7, with TRBD2 identical over 11 bases. CDR1 is MNHNY and CDR2 is SVGAGI in the germline V gene (reference sequence). Losses at the gene ends were 8 bases for V and 1 base for J; bases not matched to a gene: 7. The length of the CDR3 is 15 residues. The CDR3 region has the DNA TGTGCCAGCGCCCCCCTAGCGGGAGGTTCCTACGAGCAGTACTTC. Residues: CASAPLAGGSYEQYF.

The V gene is TRBV2, the J gene TRBJ2-7, with TRBD2 identical over 7 bases. The germline V gene has CDR1 SNHLY and CDR2 FYNNEI. Trimming took 8 bases from V and 0 from J; bases not matched to a gene: 4. This CDR3 has 13 residues. In DNA, the CDR3 is TGTGCCAGCTCCGGGACTAACTCCTACGAGCAGTACTTC. Translated: CASSGTNSYEQYF.

The genes are TRBV5-1 and TRBJ2-5; D is unclear. Judging by the DNA end, TRBJ2-7 fits better; the J call may be wrong. The CDR3 loop spans 12 amino acids. Germline CDR1 reads SGHRS; CDR2 reads YFSETQ. The CDR3 nucleotides read TGCGCCAGCAGCTTGGCCAGGAACGAGCAGTACTTC. The encoded protein is CASSLARNEQYF.

This rearrangement joins TRBV19 to TRBJ2-1; D gene uncertain. Trimming took 5 bases from V and 9 from J, leaving 20 bases between them. This CDR3 region has 15 residues. Germline V CDR1 and CDR2: LNHDA, SQIVND (reference sequence). Here the CDR3 reads CASSQAGTYLAEQFF. CDR3 coding DNA: TGTGCCAGTAGTCAGGCAGGCACCTACCTCGCTGAGCAGTTCTTC.

The V gene is TRBV11-3, the J gene TRBJ2-5, with TRBD1 identical over 7 bases. With V trimmed by 7 bases and J by 4 bases, 6 bases remained unmatched. This CDR3 has 13 residues. Germline V gene lookup returns CDR1 SGHNT and CDR2 YENEEA. The CDR3 nucleotides read TGTGCCAGCACGTACAGGGGATTAGAGACCCAGTACTTC. This sequence encodes CASTYRGLETQYF.

The J gene is TRBJ2-7, the V gene TRBV4-1, with 8 bases matching TRBD1. With 1 base clipped from V and 5 bases from J, the junction kept 10 bases outside the gene matches. The germline gives CDR1 MGHRA, CDR2 YSYEKL. The CDR3 consists of 16 residues. The CDR3 DNA follows: TGCGCCAGCAGCCAAGGTGGGGGCGACAGGGGCCACGAGCAGTACTTC. This gives the protein CASSQGGGDRGHEQYF.

This chain links TRBV19 with TRBJ1-1, with D perhaps TRBD1 (6 bases). Between the trimmed V and J ends, which lost 5 bases and 4 bases, there was a span of 17 bases. Germline V gene data show CDR1 as LNHDA and CDR2 as SQIVND (reference sequence). CDR3 size: 15 residues. CDR3 sequence reads: CASSEHRARVTEAFF. DNA for the CDR3: TGTGCCAGTAGTGAGCACAGGGCGAGGGTCACTGAAGCTTTCTTT.

This rearrangement joins TRBV23-1 to TRBJ2-2; 7 bases align to TRBD2. TRBV23-1 falls under the ORF class, with uncertain function. The CDR3 has 17 amino acids. The J segment lost 7 bases and the V segment lost 7 bases, leaving 18 bases of the junction unmatched. The CDR3 DNA follows: TGCGCCAGCAACCCTCCCCGGGGGGAAGGGCGGCTCGGGGAGCTGTTTTTT. Translating gives CASNPPRGEGRLGELFF.

The chain recombines TRBV29-1 with TRBJ2-2; D unresolved. CDR3 length equals 12 residues. Germline CDR1 reads SQVTM; CDR2 reads ANQGSEA. The germline V and J ends were trimmed by 7 bases and 6 bases, with 12 bases remaining between them. The CDR3 sequence: CSAEDGAGELFF. CDR3 in DNA: TGCAGCGCAGAAGACGGTGCCGGGGAGCTGTTTTTT.

The V call is TRBV7-9, the J call TRBJ2-7; the match to TRBD2 covers 8 bases. In germline, CDR1 is SEHNR, CDR2 FQNEAQ (reference sequence). The CDR3 contains 15 residues. V dropped 5 bases and J dropped 7; count of bases not matched to a gene: 13. CDR3: CASSVPVSGSGEQYF. The CDR3 DNA reads as TGTGCCAGCAGCGTACCAGTGAGCGGGAGTGGGGAGCAGTACTTC.

The V gene is TRBV5-4, the J gene TRBJ2-7, with 7 bases matching TRBD1. V shed 3 bases, J shed 3 bases, and the junction held 0 bases outside the gene matches. Germline V CDR1 and CDR2: SGHNT, YYREEE (reference sequence). CDR3 length equals 12 residues. The CDR3 region is CASSWDSYEQYF. The DNA of the CDR3 is TGTGCCAGCAGCTGGGACAGCTACGAGCAGTACTTC.

The genes are TRBV6-5 and TRBJ1-2, with D possibly TRBD1 on 6 matching bases. CDR1 is MNHEY and CDR2 is SVGAGI in the germline V gene. The CDR3 totals 15 residues. Trimming removed 6 bases from V and 4 bases from J, with 18 bases in between. CDR3 sequence reads: CASRSPTGQPYGYTF. CDR3 bases: TGTGCCAGCAGGTCACCAACCGGACAGCCCTATGGCTACACCTTC.

In this sample, this clone turned up once. This chain links TRBV4-3 with TRBJ2-3; tentatively, D is TRBD2 (6 bases). The germline V gene has CDR1 LGHNA and CDR2 YSLEER. The V and J ends lost 0 bases and 6 bases respectively, with 13 bases between them. CDR3 length equals 15 residues. The CDR3 DNA is TGCGCCAGCAGCCAAGACCGGGACTCCGTTGATACGCAGTATTTT. Translating it yields CASSQDRDSVDTQYF.

This chain joins TRBV4-3 and TRBJ1-2, with TRBD1 as a possible D gene (6 bases). Germline V gives CDR1 LGHNA, CDR2 YSLEER. The CDR3 runs to 15 residues. V lost 0 bases to trimming and J lost 8 bases, with 16 bases between them. For the CDR3, the DNA is TGCGCCAGCAGCCAAGATATAACAGGGAAGGGCGGCTACACCTTC. Its translation: CASSQDITGKGGYTF.